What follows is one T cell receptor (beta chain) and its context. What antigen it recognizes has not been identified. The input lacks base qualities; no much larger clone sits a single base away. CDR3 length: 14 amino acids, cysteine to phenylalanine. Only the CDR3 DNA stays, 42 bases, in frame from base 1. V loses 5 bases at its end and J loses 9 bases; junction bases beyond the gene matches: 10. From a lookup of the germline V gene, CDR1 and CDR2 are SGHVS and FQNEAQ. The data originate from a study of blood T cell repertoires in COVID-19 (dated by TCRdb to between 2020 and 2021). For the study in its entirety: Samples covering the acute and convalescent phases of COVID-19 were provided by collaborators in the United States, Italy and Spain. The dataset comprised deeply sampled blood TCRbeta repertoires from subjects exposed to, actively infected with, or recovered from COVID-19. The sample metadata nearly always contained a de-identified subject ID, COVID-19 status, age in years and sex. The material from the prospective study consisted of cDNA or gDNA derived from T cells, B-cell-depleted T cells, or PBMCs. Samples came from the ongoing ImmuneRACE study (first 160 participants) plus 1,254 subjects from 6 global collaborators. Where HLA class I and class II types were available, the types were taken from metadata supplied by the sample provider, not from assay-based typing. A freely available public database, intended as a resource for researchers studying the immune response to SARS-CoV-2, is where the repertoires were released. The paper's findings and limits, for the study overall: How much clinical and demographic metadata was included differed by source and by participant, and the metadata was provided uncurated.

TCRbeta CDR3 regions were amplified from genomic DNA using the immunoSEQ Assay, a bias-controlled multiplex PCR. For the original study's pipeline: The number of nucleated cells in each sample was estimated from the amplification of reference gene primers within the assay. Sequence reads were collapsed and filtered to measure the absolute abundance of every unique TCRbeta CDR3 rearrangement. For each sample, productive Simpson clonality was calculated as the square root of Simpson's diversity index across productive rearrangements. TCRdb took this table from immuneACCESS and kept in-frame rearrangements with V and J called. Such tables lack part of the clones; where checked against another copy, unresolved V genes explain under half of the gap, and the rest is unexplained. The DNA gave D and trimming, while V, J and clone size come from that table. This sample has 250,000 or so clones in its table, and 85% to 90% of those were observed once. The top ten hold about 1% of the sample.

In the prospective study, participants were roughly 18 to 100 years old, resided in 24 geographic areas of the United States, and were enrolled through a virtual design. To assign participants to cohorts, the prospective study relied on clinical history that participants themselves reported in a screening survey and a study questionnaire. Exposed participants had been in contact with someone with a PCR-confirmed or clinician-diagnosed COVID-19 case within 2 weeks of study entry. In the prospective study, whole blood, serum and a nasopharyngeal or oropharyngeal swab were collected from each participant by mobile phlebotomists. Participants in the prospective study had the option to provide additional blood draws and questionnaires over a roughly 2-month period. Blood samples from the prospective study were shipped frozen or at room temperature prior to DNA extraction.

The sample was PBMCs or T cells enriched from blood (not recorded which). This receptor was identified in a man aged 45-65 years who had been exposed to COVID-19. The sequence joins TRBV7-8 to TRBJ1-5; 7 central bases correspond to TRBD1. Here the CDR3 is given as CASSPTGDVGPQHF. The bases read TGTGCCAGCAGCCCTACAGGGGACGTCGGGCCCCAGCATTTT.